The 17 T cell receptor beta chains in this list originate from one sample, sequenced in a study of CD8 T cells in Susac syndrome. Random hexamers were used to reverse transcribe roughly 0.45 to 1 ug of RNA. MiXCR, applied by TCRdb to the immunoSEQ multiplex PCR reads, yields one record per CDR3 protein. The sample includes about 47,000 distinct CDR3 sequences, roughly 92% of them seen just once. The sequencing input was CD8+ T cells from PBMCs. The receptor source for this set is a human donor in good health.

The genes are TRBV20-1 and TRBJ2-1; weak D call: TRBD2 (6 bases). The V gene's germline CDR1 is DFQATT and CDR2 SNEGSKA (reference sequence). V gave up 0 bases and J gave up 5 bases, with 17 bases separating them. CDR3 length: 16 amino acids. CDR3 in amino acids: CSARDSRAGINNEQFF. CDR3 sequence (DNA): TGCAGTGCTAGAGATAGTAGGGCGGGGATTAACAATGAGCAGTTCTTC.

The rearrangement joins TRBV4-1 to TRBJ2-5; D is possibly TRBD1 (5 bases). V was trimmed by 4 bases and J by 3 bases, leaving 9 bases between them. This CDR3 has 13 residues. Germline CDR1 MGHRA, CDR2 YSYEKL. The DNA of the CDR3 is TGCGCCAGCAGCCTCGACAGTGAAGAGACCCAGTACTTC. Its protein product is CASSLDSEETQYF.

This clonotype was counted between two and nine times. DNA for the CDR3: TGTGCCAGCAGCTCCTGGACAGGGGACACCGGGGAGCTGTTTTTT. This gives the protein CASSSWTGDTGELFF. The chain joins TRBV7-9 to TRBJ2-2; 9 bases map to TRBD1. The CDR3 consists of 15 residues. Germline V gives CDR1 SEHNR, CDR2 FQNEAQ (reference sequence). V shed 4 bases and J 3 bases; nucleotides not matched to a gene: 3.

V usage is TRBV16 and J usage is TRBJ1-1; D may be TRBD1 (6 bases). The germline V gene has CDR1 KGHSY and CDR2 FQNENV. There are 13 residues in the CDR3. Between the trimmed V and J ends, which lost 8 bases and 5 bases, there was a span of 15 bases. CDR3 bases: TGTGCCAGCCATCATGGGGGGCAAACTGAAGCTTTCTTT. Translating gives CASHHGGQTEAFF.

The rearrangement uses TRBV9 and TRBJ2-2, with 10 bases lining up with TRBD2. This CDR3 has 15 residues. The junction had 1 base not matched to a gene; V was cut back by 2 bases and J by 3 bases. Germline V CDR1 and CDR2: SGDLS, YYNGEE. The CDR3 DNA reads TGTGCCAGCAGCGTCGGACTAGCGGACACCGGGGAGCTGTTTTTT. As protein: CASSVGLADTGELFF. The full variable domain, with the rest looked up from reference TRBV9 and TRBJ2-2, is DSGVTQTPKHLITATGQRVTLRCSPRSGDLSVYWYQQSLDQGLQFLIQYYNGEERAKGNILERFSAQQFPDLHSELNLSSLELGDSALYFCASSVGLADTGELFFGEGSRLTVL.

This chain's CDR3 is CASSHPRSSYNEQFF. CDR3 sequence (DNA): TGTGCCAGCAGCCATCCAAGGAGCTCCTACAATGAGCAGTTCTTC. This sequence joins TRBV7-9 and TRBJ2-1, with unresolved D. The germline V gene encodes CDR1 SEHNR and CDR2 FQNEAQ (reference sequence). The V gene lost 5 bases and the J gene lost 0 bases, with 11 bases spanning the gap. This CDR3 contains 15 residues.

The chain combines TRBV12-5 with TRBJ2-7; D remains ambiguous. Germline V gene data show CDR1 as LGHNT and CDR2 as FRNRAP. The CDR3 covers 15 residues. Trimming removed 6 bases from V and 3 bases from J, with 18 bases in between. The CDR3 protein is CASGSGYAPDYEQYF. For the CDR3, the DNA is TGTGCTAGTGGATCCGGGTATGCCCCCGACTACGAGCAGTACTTC.

CDR3 amino acids: CASSLQADWLPEHTQYF. The CDR3 nucleotides read TGCGCCAGCAGCCTCCAAGCGGATTGGCTACCGGAACATACGCAGTATTTT. V usage is TRBV4-3 and J usage is TRBJ2-3; TRBD2 might be the D (5 bases). This CDR3 has 17 amino acids. Germline V lookup: CDR1 LGHNA, CDR2 YSLEER. Trimming took 4 bases from V and 7 from J, leaving 24 bases between them.

The V call is TRBV7-9, the J call TRBJ2-2; 12 bases fit TRBD1. Trimming cost V 5 bases and J 4 bases; bases outside gene matches: 8. The germline V gene encodes CDR1 SEHNR and CDR2 FQNEAQ (reference sequence). The CDR3 is made up of 17 amino acids. The DNA of the CDR3 is TGTGCCAGCAGCGCAGGGACAGGGGGCGAGGTCACCGGGGAGCTGTTTTTT. The encoded protein is CASSAGTGGEVTGELFF.

V gene TRBV7-8 combines with J gene TRBJ2-1; the match to TRBD2 covers 8 bases. CDR3 length: 15 amino acids. Unmatched junction bases numbered 4, after V lost 3 bases and J lost 3 bases. Per the germline V gene, CDR1 is SGHVS and CDR2 is FQNEAQ. Here the CDR3 DNA reads TGTGCCAGCAGCTTCCTGCGGGGGGACTACAATGAGCAGTTCTTC. It yields the protein CASSFLRGDYNEQFF.

CDR3 sequence: CASSPDLGYGYTF. CDR3 sequence (DNA): TGTGCCAGCAGTCCTGACCTGGGGTATGGCTACACCTTC. The chain joins TRBV27 to TRBJ1-2; D is uncertain. Germline V gene lookup returns CDR1 MNHEY and CDR2 SMNVEV (reference sequence). Trimming took 5 bases from V and 5 from J, leaving 12 bases between them. The CDR3 is made up of 13 amino acids.

The genes are TRBV30 and TRBJ1-5; the D is unclear. The V gene lost 3 bases and the J gene lost 2 bases, with 23 bases spanning the gap. CDR3 length: 18 residues. CDR1 is GTSNPN and CDR2 is SVGIG in the germline V gene (reference sequence). The CDR3, as DNA: TGTGCCTGGAGACTTGCGAATGTCGGGGAGTTCGGCAATCAGCCCCAGCATTTT. Encoded protein: CAWRLANVGEFGNQPQHF.

The V gene is TRBV7-8, the J gene TRBJ2-1; 14 bases are a match to TRBD2. V lost 5 bases to trimming and J lost 7 bases; unmatched junction nucleotides: 4. The germline CDR1 and CDR2 sequences are SGHVS and FQNEAQ. CDR3 length equals 15 residues. In DNA, the CDR3 is TGTGCCAGCAGCCTCGGGACTAGCGGGGGAAATGAGCAGTTCTTC. Amino acid sequence: CASSLGTSGGNEQFF.

This clonotype was seen only once. The rearrangement joins TRBV5-1 to TRBJ2-7; unclear D gene. Germline lookup yields CDR1 SGHRS and CDR2 YFSETQ. The CDR3 runs to 12 residues. V gave up 4 bases and J gave up 3 bases, with 8 bases separating them. For the CDR3, the DNA is TGCGCCAGCAGCACAGACGGCTACGAGCAGTACTTC. The encoded protein is CASSTDGYEQYF.

CDR3 sequence reads: CASSPGRTSNEQFF. CDR3 DNA sequence: TGTGCCAGCAGCCCCGGGAGGACCTCCAATGAGCAGTTCTTC. This chain connects TRBV14 to TRBJ2-1; 7 bases align to TRBD2. This CDR3 is built from 14 residues. V lost 4 bases and J lost 6; bases outside the gene matches: 6. Germline CDR1 reads SGHDN; CDR2 reads FVKESK.

This chain joins TRBV5-1 and TRBJ2-1, with 14 bases fitting TRBD2. From germline, CDR1 is SGHRS and CDR2 YFSETQ. The J segment lost 7 bases and the V segment lost 1 base, leaving 7 bases of the junction unmatched. The CDR3 is 17 residues long. CDR3 DNA sequence: TGCGCCAGCAGCTTGTCCCGGACTAGCGGGAGGATGAATGAGCAGTTCTTC. Translating gives CASSLSRTSGRMNEQFF.

The chain joins TRBV12-3 or TRBV12-4 to TRBJ1-4; maybe TRBD1 (5 bases). The CDR3 length is 15 residues. The V and J ends lost 6 bases and 2 bases respectively, with 13 bases between them. The CDR3: CASSTGTTTNEKLFF. CDR3 DNA sequence: TGTGCCAGCAGCACCGGGACGACTACTAATGAAAAACTGTTTTTT.